The 30 T cell receptor beta chains reported below all come from one sample, sequenced in a study of T cell responses to AZD1222 COVID-19 vaccine. Some clones are missing from TCRdb's copy, which holds only in-frame ones; the method was immunoSEQ multiplex PCR. The data contain roughly 170,000 clones, 90% to 95% of them singletons. Sequencing was performed on peripheral blood, taken on day 0 of AZD1222 vaccination. These receptors all stem from an adult in good health.

The V and J genes are TRBV6-5 and TRBJ2-7; 8 positions agree with TRBD2. Germline assignment: CDR1 MNHEY and CDR2 SVGAGI. The CDR3 spans 13 residues. After removal of 7 bases from V and 5 bases from J, the junction contained 7 bases not matched to a gene. Here the CDR3 DNA reads TGTGCCAGCACCATACCGGGGGGGAACGAGCAGTACTTC. Amino acids: CASTIPGGNEQYF.

V and J are TRBV18 and TRBJ1-2; D gene uncertain. Between the trimmed V and J ends, which lost 5 bases and 6 bases, there was a span of 19 bases. In germline, CDR1 is KGHSH, CDR2 LQKENI. The CDR3 spans 15 residues. The CDR3 here is CASSSVLGSRDGYTF. CDR3 bases: TGTGCCAGCTCATCAGTTTTAGGGTCAAGGGATGGCTACACCTTC.

The rearrangement uses TRBV18 and TRBJ2-7; TRBD2 is a possible D gene (6 bases). V shed 2 bases and J shed 3 bases, with 8 bases lying between them. The germline gives CDR1 KGHSH, CDR2 LQKENI. The CDR3 totals 13 residues. In DNA form, the CDR3 reads TGTGCCAGCTCACCAGGAGGGATCTACGAGCAGTACTTC. Translating gives CASSPGGIYEQYF.

The chain combines TRBV7-2 with TRBJ1-2; possibly TRBD1 for D (6 bases). V lost 5 bases and J 6 bases, leaving 16 bases between the germline ends. The germline V gene has CDR1 SGHTA and CDR2 FQGNSA. CDR3 size: 14 residues. The CDR3, as DNA: TGTGCCAGCAGCGAGCTACAGGGCATGAATGGCTACACCTTC. It yields the protein CASSELQGMNGYTF.

The chain combines TRBV5-8 with TRBJ1-4; 8 positions match TRBD1. Germline-derived CDR1 and CDR2 are SGHTS and YDEGEE. After removal of 0 bases from V and 12 bases from J, the junction contained 4 bases not matched to a gene. The CDR3 has 13 amino acids. CDR3 bases: TGTGCCAGCAGCTTGGGGGGACAGGCACAACTGTTTTTT. Encoded protein: CASSLGGQAQLFF.

The V gene is TRBV7-6, the J gene TRBJ1-2; weak D call: TRBD1 (5 bases). Trimming removed 1 base at V and 7 bases at J, with 16 bases between. The CDR3 is 15 residues long. Looked up from germline, CDR1 is SGHVS and CDR2 is FNYEAQ. Here the CDR3 DNA reads TGTGCCAGCAGCTTAGATATTGGCCAGGGAGGTGGCTACACCTTC. Its protein is CASSLDIGQGGGYTF.

The DNA for the CDR3 is TGTGCCAGCAGCCCGACCAGCGGACAGTTCTTC. This gives the protein CASSPTSGQFF. The chain joins TRBV7-2 to TRBJ2-1, with a tentative D call TRBD2 (5 bases). The germline V gene has CDR1 SGHTA and CDR2 FQGNSA. V dropped 5 bases and J dropped 13 bases, with 12 bases sitting between them. This CDR3 region has 11 residues.

The gene calls are TRBV6-1 and TRBJ1-4; no definite D call. The CDR3 covers 17 residues. The germline gives CDR1 MNHNS, CDR2 SASEGT. The V end was cut by 6 bases, the J end by 5 bases, with 22 bases between. The CDR3 reads CASRETSWTSSNEKLFF. CDR3 DNA sequence: TGTGCCAGCAGGGAAACCTCTTGGACGAGTTCAAATGAAAAACTGTTTTTT.

The V call is TRBV6-5, the J call TRBJ1-5; D ambiguous. The CDR3 is 13 residues long. CDR1 is MNHEY and CDR2 is SVGAGI in the germline V gene. V gave up 7 bases and J gave up 3 bases, with 10 bases separating them. CDR3 in DNA: TGTGCCAGCACCTTAACCCTCAATCAGCCCCAGCATTTT. Translation gives CASTLTLNQPQHF.

The chain joins TRBV6-1 to TRBJ2-3; tentatively, D is TRBD1 (6 bases). Germline values: CDR1 MNHNS, CDR2 SASEGT. Trimming took off 5 bases at V and 0 bases at J, with 9 bases between the two ends. The CDR3 is 14 residues long. CDR3 nucleotides: TGTGCCAGCAGTTTCGGACAGAGCACAGATACGCAGTATTTT. As protein: CASSFGQSTDTQYF.

This chain connects TRBV14 to TRBJ1-2; 7 bases are a match to TRBD1. This CDR3 region has 15 residues. With 5 bases clipped from V and 5 bases from J, the junction kept 11 bases outside the gene matches. Germline CDR1 and CDR2: SGHDN and FVKESK. CDR3 sequence reads: CASSDRDPRRYGYTF. CDR3 DNA sequence: TGTGCCAGCAGCGACAGGGATCCGCGGAGATATGGCTACACCTTC.

This chain links TRBV6-1 with TRBJ1-3, with TRBD1 as a possible D gene (5 bases). Germline CDR1 and CDR2: MNHNS and SASEGT. The ends were cut back, 3 bases at V and 4 bases at J, with 13 bases in the middle. The CDR3 spans 15 residues. CDR3 residues: CASSDPGLGGNTIYF. The CDR3 nucleotides read TGTGCCAGCAGTGATCCGGGGCTGGGAGGAAACACCATATATTTT.

The chain uses TRBV19 and TRBJ2-3; the match to TRBD1 covers 10 bases. The CDR3 sequence is 18 residues long. The J segment lost 5 bases and the V segment lost 1 base, leaving 12 bases of the junction unmatched. Germline values: CDR1 LNHDA, CDR2 SQIVND (reference sequence). CDR3 residues: CASSIGTGTGVFGDTQYF. Written as DNA, the CDR3 is TGTGCCAGTAGTATAGGGACCGGGACAGGGGTATTTGGAGATACGCAGTATTTT.

CDR3 in DNA: TGTGCCAGCAGCTTAAGCCCCACAGGGGTAGGGGCCAACGTCCTGACTTTC. Translation gives CASSLSPTGVGANVLTF. The gene calls are TRBV11-2 and TRBJ2-6; TRBD1 matches at 7 bases. V shed 2 bases and J 4 bases; nucleotides not matched to a gene: 8. Germline assignment: CDR1 SGHAT and CDR2 FQNNGV. The CDR3 covers 17 residues.

The J gene is TRBJ1-1, the V gene TRBV10-3; D ambiguous. Germline values: CDR1 ENHRY, CDR2 SYGVKD. Trimming removed 7 bases at V and 5 bases at J, with 17 bases between. The CDR3 is 14 amino acids. The CDR3 is CAIKMSGVETEAFF. The CDR3 coding sequence is TGTGCCATCAAAATGAGTGGGGTTGAGACTGAAGCTTTCTTT.

V gene TRBV7-9 combines with J gene TRBJ1-4, with no clear D. This CDR3 comprises 14 residues. Germline CDR1 and CDR2: SEHNR and FQNEAQ (reference sequence). The V end lost 6 bases, the J end lost 0 bases, and 8 bases lay between the germline ends. DNA of the CDR3: TGTGCCAGCAGTACGGGTGCAACTAATGAAAAACTGTTTTTT. It is translated as CASSTGATNEKLFF. The variable domain in full, completed from reference TRBV7-9 and TRBJ1-4, reads DTGVSQNPRHKITKRGQNVTFRCDPISEHNRLYWYRQTLGQGPEFLTYFQNEAQLEKSRLLSDRFSAERPKGSFSTLEIQRTEQGDSAMYLCASSTGATNEKLFFGSGTQLSVL.

This chain joins TRBV14 and TRBJ2-7, with D perhaps TRBD2 (5 bases). Germline CDR1 reads SGHDN; CDR2 reads FVKESK. With 1 base removed from V and 2 bases from J, the gap between germline ends came to 9 bases. CDR3 length: 14 residues. CDR3 coding DNA: TGTGCCAGCAGCCAAGGTACTAGACCCTACGAGCAGTACTTC. Translating it yields CASSQGTRPYEQYF.

The chain joins TRBV6-2 or TRBV6-3 to TRBJ1-2; the D is unclear. Germline lookup yields CDR1 MNHEY and CDR2 SVGEGT. V lost 5 bases, J lost 8 bases, and 18 bases lay in between. This CDR3 has 14 residues. The CDR3: CASSDLTGRGGYTF. Written as DNA, the CDR3 is TGTGCCAGCAGTGACCTAACCGGGCGTGGGGGCTACACCTTC.

This chain uses TRBV7-3 with TRBJ2-7; no clear D. The CDR3 is made up of 11 amino acids. Trimming removed 7 bases from V and 7 bases from J, with 11 bases in between. CDR1 and CDR2 from the germline V gene are SGHTA and FQGTGA. For the CDR3, the DNA is TGTGCCAGCATCTCAAACGATGAGCAGTACTTC. Translation gives CASISNDEQYF.

The CDR3 reads CASKGRYLPNYGYTF. The CDR3 DNA is TGTGCCAGCAAGGGACGTTATTTGCCTAACTATGGCTACACCTTC. The chain couples TRBV2 to TRBJ1-2; possibly TRBD1 for D (5 bases). The germline V gene encodes CDR1 SNHLY and CDR2 FYNNEI. The ends were cut back, 7 bases at V and 0 bases at J, with 15 bases in the middle. This CDR3 is built from 15 residues.

J is TRBJ1-1 and V is TRBV10-3, with 7 bases aligning to TRBD1. V lost 4 bases and J lost 0; bases outside the gene matches: 2. This CDR3 has 14 amino acids. CDR1 is ENHRY and CDR2 is SYGVKD in the germline V gene. CDR3: CAISGGQLNTEAFF. CDR3 nucleotide sequence: TGTGCCATCAGTGGGGGACAGCTGAACACTGAAGCTTTCTTT.

The chain combines TRBV6-1 with TRBJ1-2; 10 bases agree with TRBD1. V lost 3 bases to trimming and J lost 4 bases; unmatched junction nucleotides: 2. The CDR3 is 14 residues long. Germline V gene data show CDR1 as MNHNS and CDR2 as SASEGT. The CDR3 sequence: CASSDRTGGYGYTF. Written as DNA, the CDR3 is TGTGCCAGCAGTGACCGGACAGGGGGCTATGGCTACACCTTC.

The chain carries TRBV10-3 and TRBJ1-5; D ambiguous. Germline V gene sequence: CDR1 ENHRY, CDR2 SYGVKD. V was clipped by 5 bases and J by 5 bases, with 10 bases between them. The CDR3 extends over 13 amino acids. CDR3 protein: CAISPGQDQPQHF. The CDR3 DNA sequence: TGTGCCATCAGTCCGGGCCAAGATCAGCCCCAGCATTTT.

This clone was counted between two and nine times. The J gene is TRBJ2-7, the V gene TRBV14; D call uncertain. Deletions cut 4 bases from V and 5 bases from J, with 15 bases between. The CDR3 is made up of 14 amino acids. The germline CDR1 and CDR2 sequences are SGHDN and FVKESK. CDR3 amino acids: CASSPQFFQHEQYF. CDR3 nucleotide sequence: TGTGCCAGCAGCCCCCAATTTTTTCAACACGAGCAGTACTTC.

The chain couples TRBV23-1 to TRBJ2-7; no firm D call. TRBV23-1 falls under the ORF class, with uncertain function. The CDR3 has 12 residues. Trimming removed 4 bases at V and 5 bases at J, with 9 bases between. CDR3 amino acids: CASSRYLHEQYF. DNA for the CDR3: TGCGCCAGCAGTCGTTATCTCCACGAGCAGTACTTC.

V gene TRBV4-1 combines with J gene TRBJ1-1, with D possibly TRBD1 on 5 matching bases. Germline lookup yields CDR1 MGHRA and CDR2 YSYEKL. This CDR3 contains 13 residues. The V end lost 5 bases, the J end lost 5 bases, and 12 bases lay between the germline ends. The CDR3 protein is CASSIPGGTEAFF. The CDR3 bases are TGCGCCAGCAGCATTCCGGGGGGGACTGAAGCTTTCTTT.

This sequence joins TRBV5-1 and TRBJ2-7, with D perhaps assigned TRBD1 or TRBD2 (5 bases each). Germline CDR1 SGHRS, CDR2 YFSETQ. V was trimmed by 2 bases and J by 0 bases, leaving 12 bases between them. This CDR3 has 15 residues. The CDR3 spells CASSFSGPFSYEQYF. The CDR3 DNA sequence: TGCGCCAGCAGCTTTTCGGGGCCCTTCTCCTACGAGCAGTACTTC.

The rearrangement joins TRBV3-1 (or the pseudogene TRBV3-2) to TRBJ1-3, with TRBD1 matching 8 bases. With 4 bases clipped from V and 4 bases from J, the junction kept 9 bases outside the gene matches. Germline CDR1 and CDR2: LGHDT and YNNKEL (reference sequence). The CDR3 is made up of 16 amino acids. CDR3 in DNA: TGTGCCAGCAGCCCCACCCGCAGGGGGCCAGGAAACACCATATATTTT. It is translated as CASSPTRRGPGNTIYF.

This chain uses TRBV3-1 (or the pseudogene TRBV3-2) with TRBJ1-5, with D tentatively TRBD1 (5 bases). Looked up from germline, CDR1 is LGHDT and CDR2 is YNNKEL (reference sequence). The V end lost 3 bases, the J end lost 4 bases, and 10 bases lay between the germline ends. The CDR3 has 14 residues. CDR3 DNA sequence: TGTGCCAGCAGCCAGATGACAGTAAATCAGCCCCAGCATTTT. Amino acids: CASSQMTVNQPQHF.

The V gene is TRBV5-1, the J gene TRBJ1-1; D is perhaps TRBD1 (5 bases). Trimming removed 1 base at V and 6 bases at J, with 13 bases between. The germline gives CDR1 SGHRS, CDR2 YFSETQ. CDR3 length: 14 amino acids. The CDR3 spells CASSLLQESAEAFF. The CDR3 DNA reads TGCGCCAGCAGCTTGTTACAGGAAAGCGCTGAAGCTTTCTTT.